Each of the 24 T cell receptor beta chains below was sequenced from the same sample in a study of T-cell reconstitution after alpha-beta-depleted transplantation in children. Unique molecular identifiers were incorporated into the prepared TCRbeta library. Using its own MiXCR run on the PCR reads, TCRdb lists one record per CDR3 protein. This sample has approximately 85,000 distinct CDR3 sequences, with roughly 15% found just once. The sample was PBMCs, mostly from graft donor cells, taken 180 days after TCRalphabeta/CD19-depleted stem cell transplant. These receptors originate from a male patient between 2 and 10 years old who had a stem cell transplant for acute lymphoblastic leukemia, so the T cells may come from the graft donor.

This clonotype was counted a few times. V gene TRBV14 combines with J gene TRBJ2-7; D is undetermined. Germline V gene sequence: CDR1 SGHDN, CDR2 FVKESK. Between the trimmed V and J ends, which lost 5 bases and 9 bases, there was a span of 11 bases. This CDR3 contains 11 residues. In nucleotides, the CDR3 is TGTGCCAGCAGCTCCGTAGGGTCGCAGTACTTC. Amino acids: CASSSVGSQYF.

J is TRBJ2-5 and V is TRBV7-9; no firm D call. Trimming stripped 5 bases from V and 0 bases from J, with 16 bases between. CDR3 size: 16 residues. Germline CDR1 SEHNR, CDR2 FQNEAQ (reference sequence). The DNA of the CDR3 is TGTGCCAGCAGCGGGGTGTGGCCTCAGTACCAAGAGACCCAGTACTTC. This gives the protein CASSGVWPQYQETQYF. Supplemented by reference TRBV7-9 and TRBJ2-5, the full variable domain reads DTGVSQNPRHKITKRGQNVTFRCDPISEHNRLYWYRQTLGQGPEFLTYFQNEAQLEKSRLLSDRFSAERPKGSFSTLEIQRTEQGDSAMYLCASSGVWPQYQETQYFGPGTRLLVL.

The chain links TRBV6-1 to TRBJ2-4; possible D gene TRBD1, 6 bases. This CDR3 region has 14 residues. Germline CDR1 and CDR2: MNHNS and SASEGT. Trimming stripped 7 bases from V and 2 bases from J, with 12 bases between. CDR3 nucleotide sequence: TGTGCCAGCAACTTACAGGGTACCAAAAACATTCAGTACTTC. It is translated as CASNLQGTKNIQYF.

The CDR3 DNA is TGTGCGCAAAGCGCGAGCACCGATTACACTGAAGCTTTCTTT. Translating it yields CAQSASTDYTEAFF. The chain couples TRBV10-3 to TRBJ1-1; unclear D gene. The CDR3 loop spans 14 amino acids. Germline V gene sequence: CDR1 ENHRY, CDR2 SYGVKD.

This clonotype has just a few counts. The CDR3: CASSPGWGENTEAFF. CDR3 in DNA: TGTGCCAGCAGCCCGGGATGGGGGGAAAACACTGAAGCTTTCTTT. The V and J genes are TRBV11-3 and TRBJ1-1; D is possibly TRBD1 (5 bases). The CDR3 sequence is 15 residues long. V lost 5 bases to trimming and J lost 2 bases, with 15 bases between them. Germline V CDR1 and CDR2: SGHNT, YENEEA.

This chain links TRBV10-3 with TRBJ2-3, with a weak D call TRBD2 (5 bases). Germline V gene sequence: CDR1 ENHRY, CDR2 SYGVKD. The CDR3 covers 11 residues. V shed 8 bases and J shed 10 bases, with 13 bases lying between them. This CDR3 reads CAIRGLLAQYF. The CDR3 DNA reads TGTGCCATCCGAGGACTCTTAGCGCAGTATTTT.

This chain links TRBV9 with TRBJ2-1, with D possibly being TRBD2 (5 bases). The CDR3 is made up of 16 amino acids. Per germline, CDR1 SGDLS and CDR2 YYNGEE. Trimming shortened V by 3 bases and J by 0 bases, and 13 bases separated the two germline ends. This chain's CDR3 is CASSAGLSSSYNEQFF. DNA for the CDR3: TGTGCCAGCAGCGCCGGACTTTCGAGCTCCTACAATGAGCAGTTCTTC.

This clonotype has a handful of counts. The rearrangement uses TRBV10-3 and TRBJ1-1, with 7 positions matching TRBD1. The CDR3 runs to 15 residues. Losses at the gene ends were 0 bases for V and 4 bases for J; bases not matched to a gene: 5. CDR1 is ENHRY, CDR2 SYGVKD, per germline. The CDR3 DNA reads as TGTGCCATCAGTGAGTCGACAGGGAAGGGCACTGAAGCTTTCTTT. This gives the protein CAISESTGKGTEAFF.

The CDR3 coding sequence is TGCAGTGCCAGGCGAGGACAGGGGGAAAATGAGCAGTTCTTC. This translates into CSARRGQGENEQFF. The chain combines TRBV20-1 with TRBJ2-1, with 10 bases fitting TRBD1. CDR3 length equals 14 residues. Per the germline V gene, CDR1 is DFQATT and CDR2 is SNEGSKA (reference sequence). V gave up 6 bases and J gave up 7 bases; unmatched junction bases: 9.

The V call is TRBV7-2, the J call TRBJ2-5; D is ambiguous. Germline lookup yields CDR1 SGHTA and CDR2 FQGNSA. The V gene lost 5 bases and the J gene lost 0 bases, with 7 bases spanning the gap. The CDR3 has 13 amino acids. The CDR3 DNA is TGTGCCAGCAGCATACTGGACCAAGAGACCCAGTACTTC. Translation gives CASSILDQETQYF.

This clonotype was seen more than once but under ten times. The gene calls are TRBV19 and TRBJ1-1; D is perhaps TRBD1 (6 bases). The germline V gene has CDR1 LNHDA and CDR2 SQIVND (reference sequence). There are 14 residues in the CDR3. Trimming removed 3 bases from V and 9 bases from J, with 17 bases in between. In DNA, the CDR3 is TGTGCCAGTAGTATGGGCCAGGGGTTGGAGAAAGCTTTCTTT. The encoded protein is CASSMGQGLEKAFF.

The chain uses TRBV5-1 and TRBJ2-3; no firm D call. The V gene's germline CDR1 is SGHRS and CDR2 YFSETQ. V was pared by 0 bases and J by 10 bases, with 15 bases between. CDR3 size: 14 residues. CDR3 sequence reads: CASSLEPRDWPQYF. CDR3 sequence (DNA): TGCGCCAGCAGCTTGGAGCCGCGTGACTGGCCGCAGTATTTT.

The chain employs TRBV5-1 and TRBJ2-5; TRBD2 agrees at 11 bases. V shed 1 base, J shed 4 bases, and the junction held 9 bases outside the gene matches. Germline lookup yields CDR1 SGHRS and CDR2 YFSETQ. CDR3 length: 17 amino acids. CDR3 in amino acids: CASSLRTSGGTGETQYF. The CDR3, as DNA: TGCGCCAGCAGCTTGCGAACTAGCGGGGGTACCGGAGAGACCCAGTACTTC.

This clonotype was seen many times. The chain carries TRBV30 and TRBJ1-5; D is undetermined. With 2 bases removed from V and 7 bases from J, the gap between germline ends came to 9 bases. Germline CDR1 reads GTSNPN; CDR2 reads SVGIG (reference sequence). The CDR3 loop spans 12 amino acids. CDR3 DNA sequence: TGTGCCTGGAGTTTTGGCGACCAGCCCCAGCATTTT. It codes for CAWSFGDQPQHF. The full variable domain, rest sourced from reference TRBV30 and TRBJ1-5, is SQTIHQWPATLVQPVGSPLSLECTVEGTSNPNLYWYRQAAGRGLQLLFYSVGIGQISSEVPQNLSASRPQDRQFILSSKKLLLSDSGFYLCAWSFGDQPQHFGDGTRLSIL.

This clonotype has just a few counts. The chain is built from TRBV7-8 and TRBJ2-1; D is ambiguous. Germline values: CDR1 SGHVS, CDR2 FQNEAQ. The CDR3 is made up of 15 amino acids. With 8 bases removed from V and 6 bases from J, the gap between germline ends came to 20 bases. The CDR3 region is CASLQETLKSNEQFF. The CDR3 DNA follows: TGTGCCAGCCTTCAGGAGACCCTAAAGTCCAATGAGCAGTTCTTC.

The chain combines TRBV28 with TRBJ2-7, with D tentatively TRBD2 (6 bases). Germline values: CDR1 MDHEN, CDR2 SYDVKM. This CDR3 has 16 residues. The V gene lost 3 bases and the J gene lost 0 bases, with 15 bases spanning the gap. CDR3: CASSFSLAVLSYEQYF. The CDR3 nucleotides are TGTGCCAGCAGTTTTTCTTTAGCGGTGCTCTCCTACGAGCAGTACTTC. Full variable domain (outside the CDR3, taken from reference TRBV28 and TRBJ2-7): DVKVTQSSRYLVKRTGEKVFLECVQDMDHENMFWYRQDPGLGLRLIYFSYDVKMKEKGDIPEGYSVSREKKERFSLILESASTNQTSMYLCASSFSLAVLSYEQYFGPGTRLTVT.

The J gene is TRBJ1-1, the V gene TRBV5-6; D is possibly TRBD1 (5 bases). The CDR3 loop spans 11 amino acids. V was shortened by 2 bases and J by 10 bases, with 9 bases between the two germline ends. CDR1 and CDR2 (germline): SGHDT, YYEEEE. The CDR3 here is CASSLGTRAFF. The CDR3 DNA reads as TGTGCCAGCAGCTTAGGGACCAGAGCTTTCTTT.

The chain links TRBV15 to TRBJ1-2; D is uncertain. CDR3 length equals 12 residues. Germline loops: CDR1 LNHNV, CDR2 YYDKDF (reference sequence). Trimming stripped 0 bases from V and 4 bases from J, with 3 bases between. In DNA, the CDR3 is TGTGCCACCAGCAGAGATTCCTATGGCTACACCTTC. This codes for CATSRDSYGYTF.

This clonotype was detected only a few times. J is TRBJ1-5 and V is TRBV12-3 or TRBV12-4; 7 nucleotides line up with TRBD1. The CDR3 loop spans 16 amino acids. The junction had 6 bases not matched to a gene; V was cut back by 4 bases and J by 0 bases. CDR3 amino acids: CASSSSSGGSNQPQHF. Here the CDR3 DNA reads TGTGCCAGCAGTTCCTCCTCAGGGGGTAGCAATCAGCCCCAGCATTTT.

The genes are TRBV7-9 and TRBJ2-4; the D is unclear. V gave up 4 bases and J gave up 0 bases, with 13 bases separating them. The length of the CDR3 is 16 residues. Germline V gene data show CDR1 as SEHNR and CDR2 as FQNEAQ (reference sequence). CDR3 DNA: TGTGCCAGCAGCTCAGGCGGTGGGGTAGCCAAAAACATTCAGTACTTC. It specifies CASSSGGGVAKNIQYF.

This clonotype was observed many times. The chain carries TRBV5-6 and TRBJ2-3; TRBD2 matches 10 bases. The CDR3 covers 16 residues. The V segment lost 4 bases and the J segment 4 bases; nucleotides outside the gene matches: 9. The germline CDR1 and CDR2 sequences are SGHDT and YYEEEE. The CDR3 spells CASSLPPLAGADTQYF. DNA for the CDR3: TGTGCCAGCAGCCTCCCACCTCTAGCGGGGGCAGATACGCAGTATTTT.

The chain uses TRBV5-5 and TRBJ2-1; 10 nucleotides agree with TRBD2. The ends lost 4 bases at V and 7 bases at J; junction bases unmatched: 11. Germline V gene lookup returns CDR1 SGHKS and CDR2 YYEKEE (reference sequence). CDR3 length: 16 residues. CDR3: CASSTTLAGVGNEQFF. CDR3 sequence (DNA): TGTGCCAGCAGCACGACTCTAGCGGGGGTTGGAAATGAGCAGTTCTTC.

The chain has TRBV12-3 or TRBV12-4 and TRBJ1-4; no definite D call. Trimming cost V 6 bases and J 8 bases, with 10 bases left between them. This CDR3 region has 12 residues. DNA for the CDR3: TGTGCCAGCAGCGTCCGACTGGAAAAACTGTTTTTT. Its protein is CASSVRLEKLFF.

The chain joins TRBV13 to TRBJ2-6, with D perhaps assigned TRBD1 or TRBD2 (5 bases each). CDR1 and CDR2 from the germline V gene are PRHDT and FYEKMQ (reference sequence). CDR3 length: 15 residues. Trimming took off 4 bases at V and 6 bases at J, with 13 bases between the two ends. CDR3 loop: CASSYWGIEANVLTF. The CDR3 DNA follows: TGTGCCAGCAGCTACTGGGGGATTGAGGCCAACGTCCTGACTTTC.